Given below is one TCR beta chain in context. The antigen is not known. In germline, CDR1 is DFQATT, CDR2 SNEGSKA (reference sequence). CDR3 length equals 15 residues. This sample stems from a study of monozygotic twins with inflammatory bowel disease. Total RNA amounting to roughly 3.5 ug went into each TCR library. With eight separate reactions per sample, the authors made cDNA. TCRdb derives one entry per CDR3 protein from the 5' RACE reads, leaving out DNA. The sample's table shows some 190,000 distinct CDR3 sequences. The study, taken as a whole, reports: T cell subtypes were not distinguishable in this analysis.

The sequenced sample was blood. This TCR came from a human donor with ulcerative colitis or Crohn's disease, or a healthy co-twin of an affected twin (not recorded which). The chain has TRBV20-1 and TRBJ2-1; TCRdb returns TRBD2, unconfirmable since there is no DNA. CDR3 sequence: CSALKRVNPYNEQFF.